These 27 T cell receptor beta chains were sequenced from one sample in a study of technical replicates of blood from a handful of donors. The protocol was immunoSEQ multiplex PCR, while the TCRdb copy is restricted to in-frame clones and leaves out a portion. The sample lists about 94,000 clones; 90% to 96% were seen once. The sequenced material came from T cells isolated from PBMCs. The receptors derive from a human donor in good health.

The chain combines TRBV10-3 with TRBJ2-3, with 8 bases lining up with TRBD2. The CDR3 contains 18 residues. Germline V gene lookup returns CDR1 ENHRY and CDR2 SYGVKD. The V and J ends lost 0 bases and 6 bases, in that order; junction bases with no gene match: 14. The DNA for the CDR3 is TGTGCCATCAGTGAGTCGACCGGGCGGGGGGCCTCTCCCGATACGCAGTATTTT. The encoded protein is CAISESTGRGASPDTQYF.

The chain recombines TRBV29-1 with TRBJ1-2; a possible D gene is TRBD1 (5 bases). Germline CDR1 SQVTM, CDR2 ANQGSEA. The CDR3 is made up of 14 amino acids. V was pared by 4 bases and J by 3 bases, with 15 bases between. CDR3 in DNA: TGCAGCGTTGTAGATAGGGGCTCCTACTATGGCTACACCTTC. Its translation is CSVVDRGSYYGYTF. The variable domain in full, with the rest retrieved from reference TRBV29-1 and TRBJ1-2, is SAVISQKPSRDICQRGTSLTIQCQVDSQVTMMFWYRQQPGQSLTLIATANQGSEATYESGFVIDKFPISRPNLTFSTLTVSNMSPEDSSIYLCSVVDRGSYYGYTFGSGTRLTVV.

The chain couples TRBV9 to TRBJ2-1; 9 bases fit TRBD1. Trimming removed 3 bases from V and 5 bases from J; junction bases left unmatched: 6. CDR3 size: 15 residues. Per germline, CDR1 SGDLS and CDR2 YYNGEE. The CDR3 loop reads CASSDRDRADNEQFF. CDR3 DNA: TGTGCCAGCAGCGACCGGGACAGGGCAGACAATGAGCAGTTCTTC. Based on the CDR3 plus reference TRBV9 and TRBJ2-1, the full variable domain is DSGVTQTPKHLITATGQRVTLRCSPRSGDLSVYWYQQSLDQGLQFLIQYYNGEERAKGNILERFSAQQFPDLHSELNLSSLELGDSALYFCASSDRDRADNEQFFGPGTRLTVL.

The rearrangement links TRBV7-9 to TRBJ2-7; possibly TRBD2 for D (5 bases). The CDR3 contains 14 residues. Germline lookup yields CDR1 SEHNR and CDR2 FQNEAQ (reference sequence). Trimming removed 0 bases from V and 6 bases from J, with 12 bases in between. The CDR3 spells CASSLAGPGFEQYF. The CDR3 DNA reads as TGTGCCAGCAGCTTAGCGGGTCCGGGGTTCGAGCAGTACTTC.

V and J are TRBV6-1 and TRBJ1-1; possible D gene TRBD1, 6 bases. Trimming removed 5 bases at V and 5 bases at J, with 12 bases between. CDR3 length equals 13 residues. CDR1 and CDR2 (germline): MNHNS, SASEGT. In nucleotides, the CDR3 is TGTGCCAGCAGTCGACAGGCAAGGACTGAAGCTTTCTTT. Residues: CASSRQARTEAFF.

V is TRBV6-5 and J is TRBJ1-2; weak D call: TRBD1 (5 bases). The V gene's germline CDR1 is MNHEY and CDR2 SVGAGI. With 6 bases removed from V and 0 bases from J, the gap between germline ends came to 8 bases. The CDR3 consists of 13 residues. The CDR3 sequence is CASSETANYGYTF. As DNA, the CDR3 is TGTGCCAGCAGCGAGACAGCTAACTATGGCTACACCTTC.

CDR3 residues: CASSLAETYEQYF. The CDR3, as DNA: TGTGCCAGCAGCTTGGCAGAAACCTACGAGCAGTACTTC. This chain links TRBV5-6 with TRBJ2-7; D call uncertain. Per germline, CDR1 SGHDT and CDR2 YYEEEE. Between the trimmed V and J ends, which lost 0 bases and 2 bases, there was a span of 6 bases. The CDR3 contains 13 residues.

The gene calls are TRBV4-2 and TRBJ2-2, with a weak D call TRBD2 (6 bases). This CDR3 comprises 17 residues. From germline, CDR1 is LGHNA and CDR2 YNFKEQ. Trimming cost V 0 bases and J 4 bases, with 15 bases left between them. The CDR3 spells CASSQEVRGSRTGELFF. The CDR3 nucleotides read TGTGCCAGCAGCCAAGAGGTCCGGGGGTCGCGCACCGGGGAGCTGTTTTTT.

The chain couples TRBV5-1 to TRBJ2-1; 8 bases fit TRBD2. Germline V lookup: CDR1 SGHRS, CDR2 YFSETQ. J gave up 0 bases and V 4 bases, and 3 bases lay outside the gene matches. This CDR3 is 15 amino acids long. CDR3 coding DNA: TGCGCCAGCAGCCGGAGCGGGAGCTCCTACAATGAGCAGTTCTTC. Amino acid sequence: CASSRSGSSYNEQFF.

The V gene is TRBV14, the J gene TRBJ2-5, with D uncertain. Trimming left V 2 bases short and J 5 bases short, with 3 bases between. CDR3 length equals 11 residues. Per the germline V gene, CDR1 is SGHDN and CDR2 is FVKESK. Written as DNA, the CDR3 is TGTGCCAGCAGCCAACTCGAGACCCAGTACTTC. Protein product: CASSQLETQYF.

The gene calls are TRBV7-9 and TRBJ2-5, with D possibly matching TRBD1 (5 bases). Deletions cut 10 bases from V and 3 bases from J, with 18 bases between. This CDR3 has 14 residues. Germline assignment: CDR1 SEHNR and CDR2 FQNEAQ (reference sequence). DNA of the CDR3: TGTGCCATGGGTGATGTGGGGCGAGAAGAGACCCAGTACTTC. Translating gives CAMGDVGREETQYF. Full variable domain (remainder filled in from reference TRBV7-9 and TRBJ2-5): DTGVSQNPRHKITKRGQNVTFRCDPISEHNRLYWYRQTLGQGPEFLTYFQNEAQLEKSRLLSDRFSAERPKGSFSTLEIQRTEQGDSAMYLCAMGDVGREETQYFGPGTRLLVL.

The chain couples TRBV11-2 to TRBJ2-1; TRBD2 matches at 11 bases. Per the germline V gene, CDR1 is SGHAT and CDR2 is FQNNGV. J gave up 5 bases and V 11 bases, and 5 bases lay outside the gene matches. This CDR3 is 13 amino acids long. DNA for the CDR3: TGTGCCTTTCTAGCGGGGGGAGACAATGAGCAGTTCTTC. The encoded protein is CAFLAGGDNEQFF.

This chain links TRBV14 with TRBJ1-4; no reliable D call. Germline CDR1 SGHDN, CDR2 FVKESK. CDR3 length equals 13 residues. V was shortened by 4 bases and J by 8 bases, with 11 bases between the two germline ends. CDR3 in amino acids: CASSPAGFEKLFF. Here the CDR3 DNA reads TGTGCCAGCAGCCCGGCAGGCTTCGAAAAACTGTTTTTT.

The chain employs TRBV5-4 and TRBJ2-3, with D perhaps TRBD1 (6 bases). The V gene lost 5 bases and the J gene lost 2 bases, with 12 bases spanning the gap. Germline V gives CDR1 SGHNT, CDR2 YYREEE (reference sequence). The length of the CDR3 is 14 residues. The CDR3 coding sequence is TGTGCCAGCAGTAAGGACAGTCCCACAGATACGCAGTATTTT. This translates into CASSKDSPTDTQYF.

This sequence joins TRBV18 and TRBJ2-1, with TRBD1 matching over 7 bases. The germline CDR1 and CDR2 sequences are KGHSH and LQKENI. The CDR3 runs to 16 residues. The junction had 6 bases not matched to a gene; V was cut back by 3 bases and J by 1 base. CDR3 sequence: CASSPDRVLSYNEQFF. CDR3 nucleotide sequence: TGTGCCAGCTCACCCGACAGGGTACTTTCCTACAATGAGCAGTTCTTC. Filled out from reference TRBV18 and TRBJ2-1, the complete variable domain reads NAGVMQNPRHLVRRRGQEARLRCSPMKGHSHVYWYRQLPEEGLKFMVYLQKENIIDESGMPKERFSAEFPKEGPSILRIQQVVRGDSAAYFCASSPDRVLSYNEQFFGPGTRLTVL.

CDR3 loop: CASSHLGQESTDTQYF. The CDR3 nucleotides read TGCGCCAGCAGCCACCTCGGACAGGAAAGCACAGATACGCAGTATTTT. This rearrangement joins TRBV4-1 to TRBJ2-3; 7 nucleotides line up with TRBD1. V shed 3 bases and J 0 bases; nucleotides not matched to a gene: 6. This CDR3 has 16 amino acids. CDR1 MGHRA and CDR2 YSYEKL come from the germline V gene.

V gene TRBV14 combines with J gene TRBJ2-7; 9 nucleotides align to TRBD1. V lost 5 bases, J lost 2 bases, and 7 bases stayed unmatched. Germline loops: CDR1 SGHDN, CDR2 FVKESK. The CDR3 totals 15 residues. In DNA, the CDR3 is TGTGCCAGCAGCGACCGGTGGGACAGGGCCTACGAGCAGTACTTC. It specifies CASSDRWDRAYEQYF.

This chain uses TRBV28 with TRBJ1-2; D not resolved. The germline V gene encodes CDR1 MDHEN and CDR2 SYDVKM. V lost 8 bases, J lost 3 bases, and 13 bases lay in between. There are 13 residues in the CDR3. For the CDR3, the DNA is TGTGCCAGCGGCAAATGGGGAGACTATGGCTACACCTTC. Protein: CASGKWGDYGYTF.

V is TRBV5-1 and J is TRBJ2-1, with D possibly matching TRBD1 (5 bases). The germline gives CDR1 SGHRS, CDR2 YFSETQ. V was clipped by 0 bases and J by 7 bases, with 8 bases between them. This CDR3 region has 13 residues. In nucleotides, the CDR3 is TGCGCCAGCAGCTTGGGGAAGGGGAATGAGCAGTTCTTC. Translation gives CASSLGKGNEQFF. Together with reference TRBV5-1 and TRBJ2-1, the CDR3 gives the full variable domain: KAGVTQTPRYLIKTRGQQVTLSCSPISGHRSVSWYQQTPGQGLQFLFEYFSETQRNKGNFPGRFSGRQFSNSRSEMNVSTLELGDSALYLCASSLGKGNEQFFGPGTRLTVL.

The CDR3 loop reads CASTIEGTYHGYTF. Here the CDR3 DNA reads TGTGCCAGCACCATAGAGGGGACATATCATGGCTACACCTTC. The chain combines TRBV11-3 with TRBJ1-2, with a weak D call TRBD1 (6 bases). This CDR3 comprises 14 residues. Germline CDR1 is SGHNT and CDR2 is YENEEA. V was clipped by 7 bases and J by 6 bases, with 18 bases between them.

V usage is TRBV5-1 and J usage is TRBJ2-7; D may be TRBD1 (5 bases). The CDR3 is made up of 13 amino acids. V lost 4 bases to trimming and J lost 0 bases, with 8 bases between them. CDR1 and CDR2 from the germline V gene are SGHRS and YFSETQ. The CDR3 DNA reads TGCGCCAGCAGCGGACACCTCTCCTACGAGCAGTACTTC. Translation gives CASSGHLSYEQYF.

The V and J genes are TRBV27 and TRBJ2-3, with 12 bases fitting TRBD2. Germline V gene lookup returns CDR1 MNHEY and CDR2 SMNVEV (reference sequence). The junction had 5 bases not matched to a gene; V was cut back by 3 bases and J by 4 bases. The CDR3 sequence is 16 residues long. CDR3 in DNA: TGTGCCAGCAGTTTCCCTAGCGGGGGGGCAGCAGATACGCAGTATTTT. Its protein product is CASSFPSGGAADTQYF.

The CDR3 spells CASSTRGGISRNTEAFF. Written as DNA, the CDR3 is TGTGCCAGCAGCACCCGAGGGGGTATAAGCAGGAACACTGAAGCTTTCTTT. The genes are TRBV7-9 and TRBJ1-1; perhaps TRBD1 as D (6 bases). Per germline, CDR1 SEHNR and CDR2 FQNEAQ (reference sequence). V was shortened by 5 bases and J by 1 base, with 20 bases between the two germline ends. CDR3 length: 17 residues.

CDR3: CASSLGLAGTGELFF. CDR3 bases: TGCGCCAGCAGCTTGGGACTAGCGGGCACCGGGGAGCTGTTTTTT. The chain links TRBV5-1 to TRBJ2-2; the match to TRBD2 covers 10 bases. The CDR3 is made up of 15 amino acids. V was clipped by 0 bases and J by 4 bases; unmatched bases: 0. Germline V gene lookup returns CDR1 SGHRS and CDR2 YFSETQ.

The chain carries TRBV27 and TRBJ2-5; D possibly corresponds to TRBD1 (6 bases). CDR1 is MNHEY and CDR2 is SMNVEV in the germline V gene (reference sequence). V was shortened by 8 bases and J by 5 bases, with 21 bases between the two germline ends. The CDR3 spans 15 residues. CDR3 amino acids: CASLPGTQSTETQYF. The CDR3, as DNA: TGTGCCAGCCTCCCGGGGACACAGTCGACCGAGACCCAGTACTTC.

The chain recombines TRBV5-5 with TRBJ2-7; D call uncertain. The CDR3 consists of 15 residues. Trimming cost V 0 bases and J 2 bases, with 12 bases left between them. Germline CDR1 is SGHKS and CDR2 is YYEKEE (reference sequence). The CDR3 bases are TGTGCCAGCAGCTTGGTTCAGGCCCAGGCCTACGAGCAGTACTTC. It specifies CASSLVQAQAYEQYF.

The rearrangement links TRBV7-8 to TRBJ2-3; TRBD2 matches 8 bases. Germline lookup yields CDR1 SGHVS and CDR2 FQNEAQ. The CDR3 has 14 amino acids. V dropped 6 bases and J dropped 3; count of bases not matched to a gene: 5. CDR3 coding DNA: TGTGCCAGCAGGTATAGCGGGATAACAGATACGCAGTATTTT. Translation gives CASRYSGITDTQYF.